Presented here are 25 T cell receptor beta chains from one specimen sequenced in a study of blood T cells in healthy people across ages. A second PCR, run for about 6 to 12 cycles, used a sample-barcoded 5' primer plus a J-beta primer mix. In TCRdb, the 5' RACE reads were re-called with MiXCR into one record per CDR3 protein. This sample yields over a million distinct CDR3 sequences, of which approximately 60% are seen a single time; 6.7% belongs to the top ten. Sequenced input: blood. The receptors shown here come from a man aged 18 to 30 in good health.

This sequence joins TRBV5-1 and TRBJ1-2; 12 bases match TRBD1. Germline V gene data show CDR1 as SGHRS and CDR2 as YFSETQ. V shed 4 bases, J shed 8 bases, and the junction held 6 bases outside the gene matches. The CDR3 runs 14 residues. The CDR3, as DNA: TGCGCCAGCAGCCTGGGACAGGGGGCAAAAGGCTACACCTTC. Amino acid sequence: CASSLGQGAKGYTF.

DNA for the CDR3: TGTGCCAGCAGTTTCGTGGGAGGGCCTGTTAGCTCCTACAATGAGCAGTTCTTC. Amino acid sequence: CASSFVGGPVSSYNEQFF. The chain has TRBV27 and TRBJ2-1, with TRBD2 matching 7 bases. CDR3 length: 18 residues. Germline CDR1 reads MNHEY; CDR2 reads SMNVEV (reference sequence). Unmatched junction bases numbered 11, after V lost 3 bases and J lost 0 bases.

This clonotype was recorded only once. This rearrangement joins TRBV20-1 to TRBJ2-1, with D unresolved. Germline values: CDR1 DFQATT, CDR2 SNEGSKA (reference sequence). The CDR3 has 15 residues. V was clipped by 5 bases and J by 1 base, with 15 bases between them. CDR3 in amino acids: CSAAYLLLSYNEQFF. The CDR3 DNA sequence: TGCAGTGCTGCTTACTTACTACTATCCTACAATGAGCAGTTCTTC.

The CDR3 bases are TGCGCCAGCAGCCAAGCGAGTGGGACAAATAATTCACCCCTCCACTTT. This sequence encodes CASSQASGTNNSPLHF. The V gene is TRBV4-1, the J gene TRBJ1-6, with D perhaps matching TRBD1 (6 bases). The CDR3 consists of 16 residues. Between the trimmed V and J ends, which lost 1 base and 5 bases, there was a span of 12 bases. Germline CDR1 and CDR2: MGHRA and YSYEKL.

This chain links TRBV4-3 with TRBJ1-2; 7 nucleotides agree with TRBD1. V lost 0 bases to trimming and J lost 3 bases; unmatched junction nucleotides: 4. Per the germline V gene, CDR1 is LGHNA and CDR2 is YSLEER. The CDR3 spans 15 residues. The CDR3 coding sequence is TGCGCCAGCAGCCAAGAATACAGGGGTGACTATGGCTACACCTTC. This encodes CASSQEYRGDYGYTF.

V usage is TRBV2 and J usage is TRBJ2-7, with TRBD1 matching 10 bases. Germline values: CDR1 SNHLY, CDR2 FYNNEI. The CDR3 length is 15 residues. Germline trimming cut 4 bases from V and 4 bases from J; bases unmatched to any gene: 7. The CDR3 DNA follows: TGTGCCAGCAGTGTTGACAGGGGGCGTGGGTACGAGCAGTACTTC. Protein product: CASSVDRGRGYEQYF.

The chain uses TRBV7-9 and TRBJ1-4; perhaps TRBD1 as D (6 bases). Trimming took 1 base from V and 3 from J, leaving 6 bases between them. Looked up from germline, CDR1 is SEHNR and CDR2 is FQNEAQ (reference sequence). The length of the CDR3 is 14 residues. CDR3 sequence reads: CASSLGTANEKLFF. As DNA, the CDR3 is TGTGCCAGCAGCTTAGGGACAGCTAATGAAAAACTGTTTTTT.

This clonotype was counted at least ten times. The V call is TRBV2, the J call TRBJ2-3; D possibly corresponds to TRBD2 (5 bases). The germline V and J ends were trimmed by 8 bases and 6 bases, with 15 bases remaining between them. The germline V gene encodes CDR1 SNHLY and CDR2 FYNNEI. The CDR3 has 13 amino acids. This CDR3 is CASLDGVSDTQYF. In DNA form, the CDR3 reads TGTGCCAGCCTCGACGGGGTCAGCGATACGCAGTATTTT.

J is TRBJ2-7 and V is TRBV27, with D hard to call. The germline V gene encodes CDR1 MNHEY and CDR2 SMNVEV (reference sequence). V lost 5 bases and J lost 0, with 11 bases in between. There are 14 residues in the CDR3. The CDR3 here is CASSVSVGSYEQYF. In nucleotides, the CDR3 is TGTGCCAGCAGTGTAAGTGTCGGCTCCTACGAGCAGTACTTC.

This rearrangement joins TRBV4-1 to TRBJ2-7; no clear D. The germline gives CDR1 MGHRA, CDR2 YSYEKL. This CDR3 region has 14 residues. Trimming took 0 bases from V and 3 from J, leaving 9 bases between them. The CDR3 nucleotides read TGCGCCAGCAGCCAAGATGCGGCTTTCTACGAGCAGTACTTC. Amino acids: CASSQDAAFYEQYF.

CDR3 sequence (DNA): TGTGCCAGCAGTGCTTACACACACCAGGTCACCGGGGAGCTGTTTTTT. It specifies CASSAYTHQVTGELFF. The J gene is TRBJ2-2, the V gene TRBV25-1; D gene ambiguous. CDR1 MGHDK and CDR2 SYGVNS come from the germline V gene. The CDR3 spans 16 residues. Trimming removed 4 bases at V and 4 bases at J, with 16 bases between.

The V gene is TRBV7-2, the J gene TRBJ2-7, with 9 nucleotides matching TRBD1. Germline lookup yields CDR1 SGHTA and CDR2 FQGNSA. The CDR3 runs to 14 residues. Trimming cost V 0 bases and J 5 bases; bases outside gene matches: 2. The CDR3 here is CASSLADRGNEQYF. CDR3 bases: TGTGCCAGCAGCTTAGCGGACAGGGGCAACGAGCAGTACTTC.

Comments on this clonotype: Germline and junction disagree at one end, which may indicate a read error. CDR3 sequence: CASSAPSGTPYEQYF. Here the CDR3 DNA reads TGTGCCAGCTCAGCACCTAGCGGGACCCCCTACGAGCAGTACTTC. The chain combines TRBV18 with TRBJ2-7; 9 bases match TRBD2. The germline gives CDR1 KGHSH, CDR2 LQKENI. This CDR3 has 15 amino acids. The full variable domain, in which reference TRBV18 and TRBJ2-7 provide the parts outside the CDR3, is NAGVMQNPRHLVRRRGQEARLRCSPMKGHSHVYWYRQLPEEGLKFMVYLQKENIIDESGMPKERFSAEFPKEGPSILRIQQVVRGDSAAYFCASSAPSGTPYEQYFGPGTRLTVT.

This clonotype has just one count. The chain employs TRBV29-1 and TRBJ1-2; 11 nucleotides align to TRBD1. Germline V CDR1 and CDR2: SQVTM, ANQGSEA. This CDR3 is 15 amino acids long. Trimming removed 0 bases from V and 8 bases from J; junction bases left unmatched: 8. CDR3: CSVEEEDRGRGGYTF. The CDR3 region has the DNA TGCAGCGTTGAAGAAGAGGACAGGGGGCGCGGGGGCTACACCTTC.

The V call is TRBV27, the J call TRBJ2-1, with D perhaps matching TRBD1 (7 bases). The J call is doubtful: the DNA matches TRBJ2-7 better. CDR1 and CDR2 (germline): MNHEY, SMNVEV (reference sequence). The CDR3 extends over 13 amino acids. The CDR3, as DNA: TGTGCCAGCACAGGGGGGCCCTACAATGAGCAGTACTTC. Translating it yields CASTGGPYNEQYF.

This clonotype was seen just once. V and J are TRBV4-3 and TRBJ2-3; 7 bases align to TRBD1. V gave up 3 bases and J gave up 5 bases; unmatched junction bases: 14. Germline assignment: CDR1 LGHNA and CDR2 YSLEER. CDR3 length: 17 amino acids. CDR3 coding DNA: TGCGCCAGCAGCCACCTCGGCCGGACAGGTCGGGGAGATACGCAGTATTTT. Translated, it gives CASSHLGRTGRGDTQYF.

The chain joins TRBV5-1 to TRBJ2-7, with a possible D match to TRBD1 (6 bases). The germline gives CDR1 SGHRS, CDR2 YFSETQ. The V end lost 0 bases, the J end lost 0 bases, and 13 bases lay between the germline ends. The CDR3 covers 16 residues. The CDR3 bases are TGCGCCAGCAGCTTGGTGTGGGGGCGATACTCCTACGAGCAGTACTTC. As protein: CASSLVWGRYSYEQYF.

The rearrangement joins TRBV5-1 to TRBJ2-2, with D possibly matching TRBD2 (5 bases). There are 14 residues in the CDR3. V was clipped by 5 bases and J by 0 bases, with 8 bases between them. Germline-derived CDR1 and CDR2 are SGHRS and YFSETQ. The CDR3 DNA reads TGCGCCAGCAGTAGGGAGCCGAACACCGGGGAGCTGTTTTTT. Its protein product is CASSREPNTGELFF.

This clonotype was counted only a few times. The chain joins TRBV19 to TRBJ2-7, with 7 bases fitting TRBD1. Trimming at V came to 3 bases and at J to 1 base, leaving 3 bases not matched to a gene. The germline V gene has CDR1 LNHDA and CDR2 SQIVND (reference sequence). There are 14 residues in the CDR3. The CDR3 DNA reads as TGTGCCAGTAGTATCGGGACAGCGTCCTACGAGCAGTACTTC. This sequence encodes CASSIGTASYEQYF.

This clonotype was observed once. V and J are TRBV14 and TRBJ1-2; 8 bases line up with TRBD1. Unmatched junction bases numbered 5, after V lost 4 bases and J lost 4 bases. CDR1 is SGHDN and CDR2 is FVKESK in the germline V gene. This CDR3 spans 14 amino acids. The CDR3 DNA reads TGTGCCAGCAGCCCAGGGGGCTTGGTCTATGGCTACACCTTC. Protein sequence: CASSPGGLVYGYTF. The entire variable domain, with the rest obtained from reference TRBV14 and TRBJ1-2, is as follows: EAGVTQFPSHSVIEKGQTVTLRCDPISGHDNLYWYRRVMGKEIKFLLHFVKESKQDESGMPNNRFLAERTGGTYSTLKVQPAELEDSGVYFCASSPGGLVYGYTFGSGTRLTVV.

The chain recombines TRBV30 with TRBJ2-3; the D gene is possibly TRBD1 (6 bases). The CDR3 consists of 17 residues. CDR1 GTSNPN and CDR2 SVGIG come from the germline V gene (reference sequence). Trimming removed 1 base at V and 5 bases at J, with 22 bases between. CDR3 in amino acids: CAWSGLDSERNLDTQYF. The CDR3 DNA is TGTGCCTGGAGTGGGTTGGACAGCGAAAGGAATCTAGATACGCAGTATTTT.

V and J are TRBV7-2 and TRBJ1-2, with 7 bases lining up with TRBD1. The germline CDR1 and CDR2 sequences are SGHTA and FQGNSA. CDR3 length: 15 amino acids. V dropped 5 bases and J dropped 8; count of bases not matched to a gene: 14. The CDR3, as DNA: TGTGCCAGCAGCCAGTTGGGAGGGGGCGCGCGAGGCTACACCTTC. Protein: CASSQLGGGARGYTF.

The CDR3 DNA follows: TGTGCCAGCAGCCAAGATGTCCTAGCGGGGGACGGCACAGATACGCAGTATTTT. Its translation: CASSQDVLAGDGTDTQYF. The J gene is TRBJ2-3, the V gene TRBV3-1; 10 nucleotides match TRBD2. J lost 1 base, V lost 0 bases, and 7 bases had no gene match. The CDR3 spans 18 residues. Per the germline V gene, CDR1 is LGHDT and CDR2 is YNNKEL (reference sequence).

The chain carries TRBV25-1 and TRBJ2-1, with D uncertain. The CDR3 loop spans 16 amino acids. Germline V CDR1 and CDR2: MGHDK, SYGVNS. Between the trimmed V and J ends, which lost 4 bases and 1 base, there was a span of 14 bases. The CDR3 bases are TGTGCCAGCAGTGGGTGGGTGGCCAGTTCCTACAATGAGCAGTTCTTC. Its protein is CASSGWVASSYNEQFF.

CDR3 sequence reads: CASSQETAGSYEQYF. CDR3 sequence (DNA): TGCGCCAGCAGCCAAGAGACGGCCGGCTCCTACGAGCAGTACTTC. The gene calls are TRBV4-3 and TRBJ2-7; no definite D call. Germline loops: CDR1 LGHNA, CDR2 YSLEER. The ends were cut back, 0 bases at V and 0 bases at J, with 9 bases in the middle. The CDR3 contains 15 residues.